This TCR beta chain was identified during a study of radiotherapy plus CTLA-4 blockade in lung cancer. V shed 6 bases and J 1 base; nucleotides not matched to a gene: 8. Germline V gives CDR1 MNHNS, CDR2 SASEGT. CDR3 length: 15 residues. Using immunoSEQ multiplex PCR, the repertoire was profiled, and TCRdb retains in-frame clones only, with some absent. Seen here are 62,000 or so clones, roughly 85% observed once, and the top ten hold 10%. The source material was peripheral blood, sampled from a patient treated with radiotherapy plus ipilimumab. V gene TRBV6-1 combines with J gene TRBJ1-2; 7 bases align to TRBD1. This TCR was sampled from a human donor with non-small cell lung cancer who had a complete response to radiotherapy plus ipilimumab. The CDR3 DNA follows: TGTGCCAGCAGGACAGGGAGAGGTGATAACTATGGCTACACCTTC. This translates into CASRTGRGDNYGYTF.